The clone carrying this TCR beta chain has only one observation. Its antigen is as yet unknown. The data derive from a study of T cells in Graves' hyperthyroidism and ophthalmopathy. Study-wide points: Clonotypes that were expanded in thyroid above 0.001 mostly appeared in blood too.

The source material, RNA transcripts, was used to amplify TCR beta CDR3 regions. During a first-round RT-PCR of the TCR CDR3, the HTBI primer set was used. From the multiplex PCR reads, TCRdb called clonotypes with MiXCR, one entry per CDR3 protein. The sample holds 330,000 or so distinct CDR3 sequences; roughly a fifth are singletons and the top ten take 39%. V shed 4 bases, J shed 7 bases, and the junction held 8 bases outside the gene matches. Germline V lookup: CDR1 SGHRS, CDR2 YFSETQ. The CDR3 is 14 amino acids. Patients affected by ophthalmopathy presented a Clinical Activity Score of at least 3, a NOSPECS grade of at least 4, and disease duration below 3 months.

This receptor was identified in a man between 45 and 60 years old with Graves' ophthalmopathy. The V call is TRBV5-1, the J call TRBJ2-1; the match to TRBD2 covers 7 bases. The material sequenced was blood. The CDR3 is CASSPGGSGNEQFF. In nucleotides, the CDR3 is TGCGCCAGCAGCCCCGGGGGTAGCGGGAATGAGCAGTTCTTC. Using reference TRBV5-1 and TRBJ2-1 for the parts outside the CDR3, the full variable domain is KAGVTQTPRYLIKTRGQQVTLSCSPISGHRSVSWYQQTPGQGLQFLFEYFSETQRNKGNFPGRFSGRQFSNSRSEMNVSTLELGDSALYLCASSPGGSGNEQFFGPGTRLTVL.